The next 5 T cell receptor beta chains were all read from a single sample in a study of early T cells in non-severe SARS-CoV-2 infection. TCRdb reprocessed the 5' RACE reads via MiXCR and lists one record per CDR3 protein. The repertoire includes about 70,000 distinct CDR3 sequences, approximately 4.6% of them detected once, and 3.5% to 4% sits in the top ten. The sample in question was whole blood, obtained at baseline. The receptors derive from an adult who was a healthcare worker with PCR-confirmed SARS-CoV-2 infection or an uninfected control (not recorded which). The donor label of this sample is uncertain.

This clonotype occurred many times. This rearrangement joins TRBV7-6 to TRBJ2-3; no reliable D call. The germline V gene encodes CDR1 SGHVS and CDR2 FNYEAQ. V was pared by 4 bases and J by 4 bases, with 6 bases between. The CDR3 has 12 amino acids. The CDR3 DNA sequence: TGTGCCAGCAGCTCGAAGGCAGATACGCAGTATTTT. It codes for CASSSKADTQYF.

This clonotype was seen more than once but under ten times. The chain employs TRBV5-1 and TRBJ2-1; D may be TRBD1 (6 bases). The CDR3 contains 16 residues. Germline V gene sequence: CDR1 SGHRS, CDR2 YFSETQ. V lost 4 bases and J lost 0, with 14 bases in between. CDR3 sequence (DNA): TGCGCCAGCAGCCAAGACAGGCTCTCCTCCTACAATGAGCAGTTCTTC. Residues: CASSQDRLSSYNEQFF.

V and J are TRBV7-9 and TRBJ1-2; 7 bases agree with TRBD1. Trimming at V came to 4 bases and at J to 5 bases, leaving 16 bases not matched to a gene. Germline V lookup: CDR1 SEHNR, CDR2 FQNEAQ (reference sequence). The CDR3 is made up of 17 amino acids. The CDR3 region is CASSWGGQARTRYGYTF. CDR3 sequence (DNA): TGTGCCAGCAGCTGGGGTGGACAGGCCAGAACAAGGTATGGCTACACCTTC.

This clonotype was seen many times. Germline is not matched at one junction end, which may reflect a read error. The chain recombines TRBV7-7 with TRBJ2-1; D gene ambiguous. CDR3 length: 15 residues. CDR1 and CDR2 (germline): SSHAT, FNYEAQ (reference sequence). This CDR3 is CASSLGLHSYNEQFF. The CDR3 region has the DNA TGTGCTAGCAGCTTAGGGCTTCACTCCTACAATGAGCAGTTCTTC.

This clonotype was seen more than once but under ten times. The rearrangement uses TRBV11-2 and TRBJ2-1; 7 bases map to TRBD2. Germline lookup yields CDR1 SGHAT and CDR2 FQNNGV. The CDR3 is made up of 15 amino acids. V gave up 6 bases and J gave up 2 bases; unmatched junction bases: 7. CDR3 nucleotides: TGTGCCAGCAGTTCGAGCGGGGCCGCCTACAATGAGCAGTTCTTC. Translated: CASSSSGAAYNEQFF.